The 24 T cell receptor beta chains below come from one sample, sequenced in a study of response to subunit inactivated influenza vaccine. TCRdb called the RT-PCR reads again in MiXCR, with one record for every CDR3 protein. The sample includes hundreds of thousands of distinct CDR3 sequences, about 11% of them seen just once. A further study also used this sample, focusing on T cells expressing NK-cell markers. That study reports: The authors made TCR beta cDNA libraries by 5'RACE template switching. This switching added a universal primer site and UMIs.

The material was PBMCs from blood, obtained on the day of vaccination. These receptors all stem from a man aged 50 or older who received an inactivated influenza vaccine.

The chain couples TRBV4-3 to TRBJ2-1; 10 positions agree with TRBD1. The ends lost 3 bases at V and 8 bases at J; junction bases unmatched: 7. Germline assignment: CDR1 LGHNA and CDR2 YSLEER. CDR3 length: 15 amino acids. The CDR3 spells CASSQTTGGSYEQFF. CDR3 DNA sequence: TGCGCCAGCAGCCAGACGACAGGGGGCTCATATGAGCAGTTCTTC.

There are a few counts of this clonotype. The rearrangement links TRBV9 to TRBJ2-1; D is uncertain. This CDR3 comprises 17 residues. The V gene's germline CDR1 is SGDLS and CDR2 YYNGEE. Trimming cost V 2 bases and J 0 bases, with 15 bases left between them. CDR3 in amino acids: CASSVSDWESSYNEQFF. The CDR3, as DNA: TGTGCCAGCAGCGTTTCTGACTGGGAAAGCTCCTACAATGAGCAGTTCTTC.

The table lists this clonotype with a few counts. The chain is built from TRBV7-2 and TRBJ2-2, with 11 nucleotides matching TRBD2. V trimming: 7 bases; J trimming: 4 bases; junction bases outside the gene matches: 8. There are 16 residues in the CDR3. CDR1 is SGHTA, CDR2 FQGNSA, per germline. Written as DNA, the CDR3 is TGTGCCAGCACCACCTCCGGGACTAGCGGCACCGGGGAGCTGTTTTTT. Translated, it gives CASTTSGTSGTGELFF.

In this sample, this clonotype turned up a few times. CDR3 DNA: TGTGCCTGGGTGGGTCCGGGCCGGAGCTCCTACAATGAGCAGTTCTTC. Its translation is CAWVGPGRSSYNEQFF. V and J are TRBV30 and TRBJ2-1, with no clear D. Germline CDR1 reads GTSNPN; CDR2 reads SVGIG (reference sequence). Trimming stripped 5 bases from V and 0 bases from J, with 17 bases between. This CDR3 spans 16 amino acids.

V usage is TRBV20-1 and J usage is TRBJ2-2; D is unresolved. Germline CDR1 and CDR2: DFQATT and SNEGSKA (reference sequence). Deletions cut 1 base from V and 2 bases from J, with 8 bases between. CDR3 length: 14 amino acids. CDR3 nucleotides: TGCAGTGCTAGAGGGGCGGCTAACACCGGGGAGCTGTTTTTT. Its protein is CSARGAANTGELFF.

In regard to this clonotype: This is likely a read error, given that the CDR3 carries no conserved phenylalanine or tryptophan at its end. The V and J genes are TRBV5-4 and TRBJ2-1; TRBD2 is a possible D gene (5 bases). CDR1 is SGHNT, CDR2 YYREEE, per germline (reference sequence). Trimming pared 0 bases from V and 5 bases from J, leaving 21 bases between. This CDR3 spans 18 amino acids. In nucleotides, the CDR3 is TGTGCCAGCAGCTTGGTGGGTCACGGGCTAGCAGGTAACAATGAGCAGTTCTTA. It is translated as CASSLVGHGLAGNNEQFL.

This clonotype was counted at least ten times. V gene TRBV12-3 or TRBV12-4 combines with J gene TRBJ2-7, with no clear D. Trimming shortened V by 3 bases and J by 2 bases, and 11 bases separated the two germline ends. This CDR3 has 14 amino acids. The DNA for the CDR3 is TGTGCCAGCAGTTTTCAACCCACTACCTACGAGCAGTACTTC. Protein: CASSFQPTTYEQYF.

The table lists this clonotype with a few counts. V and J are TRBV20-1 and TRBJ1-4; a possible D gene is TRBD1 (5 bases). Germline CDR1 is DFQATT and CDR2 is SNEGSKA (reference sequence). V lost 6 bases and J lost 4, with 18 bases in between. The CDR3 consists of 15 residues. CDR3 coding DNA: TGCAGTGCCAAAGGGGAGTTACCCTTTAATGAAAAACTGTTTTTT. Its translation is CSAKGELPFNEKLFF.

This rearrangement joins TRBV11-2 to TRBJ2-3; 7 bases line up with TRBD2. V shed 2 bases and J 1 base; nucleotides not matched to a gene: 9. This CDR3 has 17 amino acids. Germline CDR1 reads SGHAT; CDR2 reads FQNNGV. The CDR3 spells CASSLYVVLAGTDTQYF. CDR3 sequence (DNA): TGTGCCAGCAGCTTATATGTTGTGCTAGCGGGCACAGATACGCAGTATTTT.

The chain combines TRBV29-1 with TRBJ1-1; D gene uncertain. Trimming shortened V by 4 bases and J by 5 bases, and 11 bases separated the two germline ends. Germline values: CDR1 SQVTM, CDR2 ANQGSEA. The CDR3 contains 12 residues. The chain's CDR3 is CSVGRLGTEAFF. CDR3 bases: TGCAGCGTTGGAAGGTTGGGGACTGAAGCTTTCTTT.

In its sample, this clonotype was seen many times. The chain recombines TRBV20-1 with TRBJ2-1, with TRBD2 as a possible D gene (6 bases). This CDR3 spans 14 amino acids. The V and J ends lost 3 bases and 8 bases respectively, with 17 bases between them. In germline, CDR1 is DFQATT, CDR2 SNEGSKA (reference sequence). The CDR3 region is CSARTGEGRDEQFF. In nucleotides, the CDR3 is TGCAGTGCTAGGACGGGAGAGGGGCGCGATGAGCAGTTCTTC.

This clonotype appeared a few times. The CDR3 spells CASSLIRPMNTEAFF. Written as DNA, the CDR3 is TGTGCCAGCAGCTTAATTCGACCGATGAACACTGAAGCTTTCTTT. The rearrangement uses TRBV7-2 and TRBJ1-1; no definite D call. Trimming took 2 bases from V and 0 from J, leaving 10 bases between them. Germline lookup yields CDR1 SGHTA and CDR2 FQGNSA. The CDR3 extends over 15 amino acids. The variable domain in full, with the rest retrieved from reference TRBV7-2 and TRBJ1-1, is GAGVSQSPSNKVTEKGKDVELRCDPISGHTALYWYRQSLGQGLEFLIYFQGNSAPDKSGLPSDRFSAERTGGSVSTLTIQRTQQEDSAVYLCASSLIRPMNTEAFFGQGTRLTVV.

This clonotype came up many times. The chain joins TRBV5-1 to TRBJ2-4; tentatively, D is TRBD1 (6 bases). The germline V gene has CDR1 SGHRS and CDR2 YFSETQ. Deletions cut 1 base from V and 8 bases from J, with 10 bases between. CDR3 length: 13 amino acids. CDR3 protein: CASSLISGDIQYF. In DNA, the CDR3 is TGCGCCAGCAGCTTGATTTCAGGGGACATTCAGTACTTC.

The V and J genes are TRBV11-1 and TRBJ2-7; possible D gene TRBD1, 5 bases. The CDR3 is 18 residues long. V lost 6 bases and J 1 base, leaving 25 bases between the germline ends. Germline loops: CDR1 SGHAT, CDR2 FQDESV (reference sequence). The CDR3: CASSSRQKVKSDSYEQYF. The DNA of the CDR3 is TGTGCCAGCAGTTCTCGACAGAAGGTGAAATCAGATTCCTACGAGCAGTACTTC.

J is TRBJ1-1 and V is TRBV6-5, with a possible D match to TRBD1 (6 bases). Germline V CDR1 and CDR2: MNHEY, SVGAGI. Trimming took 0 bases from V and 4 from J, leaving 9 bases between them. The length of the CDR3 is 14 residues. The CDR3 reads CASSYSQGTTEAFF. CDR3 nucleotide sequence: TGTGCCAGCAGTTACTCCCAGGGGACCACTGAAGCTTTCTTT.

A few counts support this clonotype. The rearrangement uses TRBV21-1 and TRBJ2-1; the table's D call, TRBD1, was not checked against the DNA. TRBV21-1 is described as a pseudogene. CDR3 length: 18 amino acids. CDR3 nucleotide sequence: TGTGCCAGCAGCAAATTTTCAGGGACAGGGGGCACGTACAATGAGCAGTTCTTC. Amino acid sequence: CASSKFSGTGGTYNEQFF.

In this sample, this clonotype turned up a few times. For the CDR3, the DNA is TGTGCCAGCAGCCGGACGCGAAGGGACAATGAGCAGTTCTTC. It yields the protein CASSRTRRDNEQFF. The rearrangement uses TRBV13 and TRBJ2-1; D remains unclear. The ends were cut back, 5 bases at V and 5 bases at J, with 13 bases in the middle. The CDR3 is 14 amino acids. Germline CDR1 PRHDT, CDR2 FYEKMQ (reference sequence).

CDR3 DNA sequence: TGTGCCAGCAGCCTCTACAGGATCCAGGAGCAGTACTTC. Its translation: CASSLYRIQEQYF. The V and J genes are TRBV4-2 and TRBJ2-7; D might be TRBD1 (5 bases). Per the germline V gene, CDR1 is LGHNA and CDR2 is YNFKEQ. The V end was cut by 4 bases, the J end by 7 bases, with 14 bases between. This CDR3 is 13 amino acids long.

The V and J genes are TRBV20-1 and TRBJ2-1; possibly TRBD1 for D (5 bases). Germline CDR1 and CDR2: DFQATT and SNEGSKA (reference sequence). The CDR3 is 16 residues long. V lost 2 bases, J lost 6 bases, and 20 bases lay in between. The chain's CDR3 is CSARTPAARQGNEQFF. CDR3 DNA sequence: TGCAGTGCTAGAACTCCGGCCGCGAGGCAGGGCAATGAGCAGTTCTTC.

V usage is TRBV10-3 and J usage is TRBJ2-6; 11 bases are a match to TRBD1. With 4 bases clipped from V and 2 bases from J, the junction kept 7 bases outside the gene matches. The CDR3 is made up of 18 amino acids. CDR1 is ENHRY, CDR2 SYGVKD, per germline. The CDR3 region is CAISVRGTGGTGANVLTF. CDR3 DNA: TGTGCCATCAGTGTTCGGGGGACAGGGGGGACTGGGGCCAACGTCCTGACTTTC.

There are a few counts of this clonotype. The CDR3 loop reads CSAYFLAGDGDTQYF. The CDR3 DNA is TGCAGTGCCTATTTTCTTGCGGGAGATGGAGATACGCAGTATTTT. This chain joins TRBV20-1 and TRBJ2-3; 7 bases line up with TRBD2. This CDR3 is 15 amino acids long. V shed 6 bases and J 5 bases; nucleotides not matched to a gene: 14. Germline V gene sequence: CDR1 DFQATT, CDR2 SNEGSKA (reference sequence).

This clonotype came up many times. The CDR3 region has the DNA TGTGCCAGCAGCTTAGCGTGGAGTTTGAACACTGAAGCTTTCTTT. It encodes CASSLAWSLNTEAFF. The chain couples TRBV7-2 to TRBJ1-1; no clear D gene. The CDR3 has 15 amino acids. Germline V lookup: CDR1 SGHTA, CDR2 FQGNSA. Deletions cut 0 bases from V and 0 bases from J, with 8 bases between.

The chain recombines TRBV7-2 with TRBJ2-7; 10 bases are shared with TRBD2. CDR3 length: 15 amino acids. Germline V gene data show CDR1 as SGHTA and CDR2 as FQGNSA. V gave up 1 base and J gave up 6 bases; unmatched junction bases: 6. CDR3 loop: CASSLGLAGAAEQYF. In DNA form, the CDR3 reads TGTGCCAGCAGCTTAGGGCTAGCGGGAGCGGCCGAGCAGTACTTC.

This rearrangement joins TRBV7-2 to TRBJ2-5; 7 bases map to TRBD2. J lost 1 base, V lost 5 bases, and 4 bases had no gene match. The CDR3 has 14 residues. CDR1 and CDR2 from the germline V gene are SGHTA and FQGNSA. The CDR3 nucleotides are TGTGCCAGCAGCAAGGGAGGGGCCCAAGAGACCCAGTACTTC. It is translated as CASSKGGAQETQYF.